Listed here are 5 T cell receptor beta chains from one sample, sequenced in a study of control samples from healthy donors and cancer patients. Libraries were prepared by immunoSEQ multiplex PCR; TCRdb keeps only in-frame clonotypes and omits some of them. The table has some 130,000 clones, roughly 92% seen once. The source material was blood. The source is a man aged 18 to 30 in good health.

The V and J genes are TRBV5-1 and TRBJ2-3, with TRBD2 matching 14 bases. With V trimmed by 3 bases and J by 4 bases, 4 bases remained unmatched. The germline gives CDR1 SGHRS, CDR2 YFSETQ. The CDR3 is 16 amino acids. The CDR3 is CASSSMTSGGADTQYF. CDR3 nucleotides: TGCGCCAGCAGCTCGATGACTAGCGGGGGGGCAGATACGCAGTATTTT.

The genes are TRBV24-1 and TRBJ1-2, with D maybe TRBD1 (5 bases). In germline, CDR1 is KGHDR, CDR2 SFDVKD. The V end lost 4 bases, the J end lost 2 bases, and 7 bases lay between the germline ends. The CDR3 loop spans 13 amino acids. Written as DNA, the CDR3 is TGTGCCACCAGTGACAGGGACAACTATGGCTACACCTTC. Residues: CATSDRDNYGYTF.

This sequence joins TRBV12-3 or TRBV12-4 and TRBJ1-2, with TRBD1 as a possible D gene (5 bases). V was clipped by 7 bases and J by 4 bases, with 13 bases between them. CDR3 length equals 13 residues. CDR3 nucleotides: TGTGCCAGCACCTACGGGAGGGGCTATGGCTACACCTTC. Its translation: CASTYGRGYGYTF.

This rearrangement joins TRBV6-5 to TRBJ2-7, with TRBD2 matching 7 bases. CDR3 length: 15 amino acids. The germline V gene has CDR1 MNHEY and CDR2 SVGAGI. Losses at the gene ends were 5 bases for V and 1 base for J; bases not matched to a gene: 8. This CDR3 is CASSPGGGASYEQYF. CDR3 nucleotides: TGTGCCAGCAGTCCTGGGGGGGGAGCGTCCTACGAGCAGTACTTC.

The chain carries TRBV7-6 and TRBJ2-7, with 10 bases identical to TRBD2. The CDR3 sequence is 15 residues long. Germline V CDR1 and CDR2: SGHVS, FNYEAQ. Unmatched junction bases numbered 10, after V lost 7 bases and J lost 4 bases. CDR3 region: CASTSSSGGIYEQYF. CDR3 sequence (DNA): TGTGCCAGCACCTCGTCTAGCGGGGGAATTTACGAGCAGTACTTC.